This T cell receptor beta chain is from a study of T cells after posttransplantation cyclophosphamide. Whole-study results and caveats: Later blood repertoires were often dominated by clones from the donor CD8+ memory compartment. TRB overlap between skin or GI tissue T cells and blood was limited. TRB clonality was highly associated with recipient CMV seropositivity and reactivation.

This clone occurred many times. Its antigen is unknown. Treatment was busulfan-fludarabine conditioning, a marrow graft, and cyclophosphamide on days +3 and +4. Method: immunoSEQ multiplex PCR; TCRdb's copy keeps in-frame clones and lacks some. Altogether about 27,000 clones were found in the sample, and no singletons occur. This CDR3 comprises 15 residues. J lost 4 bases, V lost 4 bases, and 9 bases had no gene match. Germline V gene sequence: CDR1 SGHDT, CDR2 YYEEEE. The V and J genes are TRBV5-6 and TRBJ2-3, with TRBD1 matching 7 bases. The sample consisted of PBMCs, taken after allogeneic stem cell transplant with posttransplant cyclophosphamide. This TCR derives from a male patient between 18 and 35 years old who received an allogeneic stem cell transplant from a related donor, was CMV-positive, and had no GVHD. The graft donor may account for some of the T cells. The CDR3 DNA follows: TGTGCCAGCAGCCACCGACAGGGCGGTGCAGATACGCAGTATTTT. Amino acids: CASSHRQGGADTQYF.